The 13 T cell receptor beta chains listed next were all sequenced from one sample in a study of T-cell reconstitution after alpha-beta-depleted transplantation in children (dated by TCRdb to 2015 to 2016). The library was obtained by PCR. TCRdb records Illumina HiSeq 2500 as the sequencer. TCR libraries were prepared with molecular barcoding, using unique molecular identifiers to normalize TCRbeta repertoire quantification. TCRdb cleaned the public reads at Q25 with fastp, built clones with MiXCR and kept in-frame beta chains. Each entry merges the rows of one CDR3 protein and shows their most common DNA and genes. In this sample the table shows more than 500,000 distinct CDR3 sequences, about an eighth of which occur a single time. The ten largest make up about 14% of the sample. The treatment or condition label here, explained by the study, means: allogeneic hematopoietic cell transplantation with graft depleted of TCRalphabeta T cells and CD19 B cells.

The sample here was PBMCs, mostly from graft donor cells, taken 180 days after TCRalphabeta/CD19-depleted stem cell transplant. The receptors here all came from a female patient aged 2-10 years who had a stem cell transplant for aplastic anemia, so the T cells may come from the graft donor.

J is TRBJ2-1 and V is TRBV5-5, with TRBD1 identical over 9 bases. V was pared by 2 bases and J by 5 bases, with 5 bases of the junction left unmatched. CDR1 and CDR2 (germline): SGHKS, YYEKEE (reference sequence). The CDR3 loop spans 15 amino acids. CDR3 sequence: CASSFVDRGDNEQFF. DNA of the CDR3: TGTGCCAGCAGCTTCGTGGACAGGGGTGACAATGAGCAGTTCTTC.

This clonotype was found a few times. This sequence joins TRBV11-1 and TRBJ2-2; the match to TRBD2 covers 11 bases. J was trimmed by 0 bases and V by 5 bases; bases with no gene match: 11. Germline values: CDR1 SGHAT, CDR2 FQDESV (reference sequence). This CDR3 has 19 amino acids. CDR3 DNA: TGTGCCAGCAGCCTCCCGGGACTAGCGGTTTCAACGAACACCGGGGAGCTGTTTTTT. It yields the protein CASSLPGLAVSTNTGELFF.

About this clonotype: A read error may produce the germline difference seen at one junction end. V gene TRBV4-3 combines with J gene TRBJ2-5, with D possibly being TRBD1 (5 bases). Germline V gene lookup returns CDR1 LGHNA and CDR2 YSLEER. The CDR3 contains 16 residues. The CDR3, as DNA: TGCGGCAGCAGCCAGTCCGCTACAGGAGAATGGGAGACCCAGTACTTC. It is translated as CGSSQSATGEWETQYF.

V and J are TRBV4-3 and TRBJ2-4; no firm D call. The V end was cut by 0 bases, the J end by 0 bases, with 9 bases between. Per germline, CDR1 LGHNA and CDR2 YSLEER. The CDR3 length is 16 residues. CDR3 sequence (DNA): TGCGCCAGCAGCCAAGACCGGACGTTAGCCAAAAACATTCAGTACTTC. Protein: CASSQDRTLAKNIQYF.

This clonotype came up a few times. This rearrangement joins TRBV28 to TRBJ2-2; TRBD1 agrees at 9 bases. The CDR3 sequence is 16 residues long. Germline V gene sequence: CDR1 MDHEN, CDR2 SYDVKM. Trimming cost V 5 bases and J 1 base; bases outside gene matches: 5. The CDR3 DNA reads as TGTGCCAGCAGTACCCCGGGACAGGGGAACACCGGGGAGCTGTTTTTT. The encoded protein is CASSTPGQGNTGELFF. The variable domain in full, with the rest retrieved from reference TRBV28 and TRBJ2-2, is DVKVTQSSRYLVKRTGEKVFLECVQDMDHENMFWYRQDPGLGLRLIYFSYDVKMKEKGDIPEGYSVSREKKERFSLILESASTNQTSMYLCASSTPGQGNTGELFFGEGSRLTVL.

In its sample, this clonotype was seen a few times. The V call is TRBV27, the J call TRBJ1-1; TRBD1 matches 12 bases. CDR3 length: 17 amino acids. The J segment lost 0 bases and the V segment lost 2 bases, leaving 4 bases of the junction unmatched. Germline CDR1 reads MNHEY; CDR2 reads SMNVEV (reference sequence). In DNA form, the CDR3 reads TGTGCCAGCAGTTTACGGGGACAGGGGGCGATGAACACTGAAGCTTTCTTT. This encodes CASSLRGQGAMNTEAFF.

This clonotype was observed many times. V usage is TRBV20-1 and J usage is TRBJ1-1, with unresolved D. The CDR3 has 11 amino acids. Germline CDR1 is DFQATT and CDR2 is SNEGSKA (reference sequence). The ends were cut back, 6 bases at V and 4 bases at J, with 9 bases in the middle. The CDR3 nucleotides read TGCAGTGCCCTCTTCGGCACTGAAGCTTTCTTT. Translated: CSALFGTEAFF.

V and J are TRBV4-3 and TRBJ2-1, with 10 positions matching TRBD2. Germline-derived CDR1 and CDR2 are LGHNA and YSLEER. CDR3 length equals 19 residues. V lost 0 bases to trimming and J lost 8 bases; unmatched junction nucleotides: 16. The CDR3 sequence: CASSQDWSSGRALADEQFF. The CDR3 bases are TGCGCCAGCAGCCAAGATTGGTCCAGCGGGAGGGCCCTAGCCGATGAGCAGTTCTTC.

There are many counts of this clonotype. The chain recombines TRBV6-2 or TRBV6-3 with TRBJ2-2, with D hard to call. The germline V gene has CDR1 MNHEY and CDR2 SVGEGT. Trimming stripped 6 bases from V and 7 bases from J, with 18 bases between. The CDR3 extends over 15 amino acids. DNA for the CDR3: TGTGCCAGCAGCTCCCGCCTTTGGGTGGGCGGGGAGCTGTTTTTT. Amino acids: CASSSRLWVGGELFF.

V is TRBV7-9 and J is TRBJ1-5, with D hard to call. V lost 4 bases to trimming and J lost 3 bases, with 16 bases between them. Germline V gene data show CDR1 as SEHNR and CDR2 as FQNEAQ (reference sequence). The CDR3 length is 16 residues. The CDR3 nucleotides read TGTGCCAGCAGCTCGGAACCTCGAGGTCCCAATCAGCCCCAGCATTTT. This gives the protein CASSSEPRGPNQPQHF.

In this sample, this clonotype turned up a few times. This sequence joins TRBV20-1 and TRBJ1-6, with TRBD1 as a possible D gene (6 bases). V shed 6 bases and J shed 13 bases, with 19 bases lying between them. The germline V gene has CDR1 DFQATT and CDR2 SNEGSKA (reference sequence). The CDR3 contains 13 residues. The CDR3 DNA sequence: TGCAGTGCCGAGCCCCAGGGGTGGGGGCCCCTCCACTTT. It translates to CSAEPQGWGPLHF.

The genes are TRBV20-1 and TRBJ2-3, with 9 nucleotides matching TRBD2. Germline CDR1 reads DFQATT; CDR2 reads SNEGSKA (reference sequence). The V segment lost 3 bases and the J segment 0 bases; nucleotides outside the gene matches: 4. This CDR3 is 15 amino acids long. CDR3 nucleotides: TGCAGTGCTAGCCGACTAGCGGCTAGCACAGATACGCAGTATTTT. Residues: CSASRLAASTDTQYF.

This clonotype has only a few counts. The chain links TRBV5-1 to TRBJ1-1; TRBD1 matches at 8 bases. Germline V lookup: CDR1 SGHRS, CDR2 YFSETQ. V gave up 5 bases and J gave up 5 bases; unmatched junction bases: 11. The CDR3 is 15 residues long. The CDR3 coding sequence is TGCGCCAGCAGACTAGGACAGGGAGGTCATACTGAAGCTTTCTTT. It codes for CASRLGQGGHTEAFF.